This is a list of T cell receptor beta chains from one sample in a study of T cells after posttransplantation cyclophosphamide. Here immunoSEQ multiplex PCR was the method, and the copy in TCRdb shows in-frame clones only, minus some. The sample yields approximately 17,000 clones, about 91% seen once. The sequences come from CD4+ T cells sorted from blood, collected after allogeneic stem cell transplant with posttransplant cyclophosphamide. These receptors came from a male patient aged 55 to 70 who received an allogeneic stem cell transplant from a related donor and was CMV-positive. The graft donor may account for some of the T cells. The CDR3 runs from the conserved cysteine through the conserved F or W. A D gene is named only where the DNA matches it firmly. Some rows mark clone size as missing; the rest say once, few, many or name a class of expanded clone.

v_gene	j_gene	d_gene	abundance	CDR3aa	CDR3nt
TRBV19	TRBJ2-5	TRBD1	.	CASSELQGQETQYF	TGTGCCAGTAGTGAATTACAGGGGCAAGAGACCCAGTACTTC
TRBV6-6	TRBJ1-6	.	.	CASRTEEGPKNSPLHF	TGTGCCAGCAGGACCGAGGAGGGCCCCAAAAACTCACCCCTCCACTTT
TRBV2	TRBJ2-5	.	.	CASNGGGSGETQYF	TGTGCCAGCAACGGAGGAGGGTCGGGAGAGACCCAGTACTTC
TRBV5-1	TRBJ2-3	TRBD1	few	CASSLEGQGGRDTQYF	TGCGCCAGCAGCTTGGAAGGACAGGGGGGGCGAGATACGCAGTATTTT
TRBV4-3	TRBJ1-4	.	.	CASSQGTGYEKLFF	TGCGCCAGCAGCCAAGGTACAGGGTATGAAAAACTGTTTTTT
TRBV5-1	TRBJ1-6	TRBD1	once	CASSLGQGKNSPLHF	TGCGCCAGCAGCCTGGGACAGGGTAAAAATTCACCCCTCCACTTT
TRBV27	TRBJ2-3	TRBD2	.	CASSGGTSGGPSTDTQYF	TGTGCCAGCAGCGGGGGAACTAGCGGGGGACCTAGCACAGATACGCAGTATTTT
TRBV18	TRBJ1-6	.	once	CASSSGGSPLHF	TGTGCCAGCTCTTCTGGCGGGTCACCCCTCCACTTT
TRBV18	TRBJ2-3	TRBD1	once	CASSPPGTGSTDTQYF	TGTGCCAGCTCACCACCTGGGACAGGGTCTACAGATACGCAGTATTTT
TRBV11-2	TRBJ1-2	.	.	CASSQSGGYYGYTF	TGTGCCAGCAGCCAATCGGGGGGTTACTATGGCTACACCTTC
TRBV28	TRBJ1-5	.	.	CAGAFGGSNQPQHF	TGTGCCGGAGCGTTTGGGGGGAGCAATCAGCCCCAGCATTTT
TRBV5-6	TRBJ2-1	.	.	CASSLFRGEQFF	TGTGCCAGCAGCTTATTTAGAGGAGAGCAGTTCTTC
TRBV10-3	TRBJ2-7	TRBD1	once	CATESTGGVFYEQYF	TGTGCCACAGAATCGACAGGGGGCGTATTCTACGAGCAGTACTTC
TRBV19	TRBJ2-4	.	.	CASRGRGSKNIQYF	TGTGCCAGTAGGGGCAGGGGATCCAAAAACATTCAGTACTTC
TRBV2	TRBJ2-5	TRBD2	.	CATPSGGDGVGTQYF	TGTGCCACCCCTTCCGGGGGGGACGGCGTTGGGACCCAGTACTTC
TRBV7-9	TRBJ1-2	.	.	CASSLSQDSPYGYTF	TGTGCCAGCAGCTTATCTCAGGATAGTCCCTATGGCTACACCTTC
TRBV5-1	TRBJ1-4	TRBD1	.	CASSVQGVDEKLFF	TGCGCCAGCAGCGTCCAGGGGGTGGATGAAAAACTGTTTTTT
TRBV15	TRBJ1-6	.	.	CATSRGLGSPLHF	TGTGCCACCAGCAGGGGACTCGGATCACCCCTCCACTTT
TRBV7-9	TRBJ2-1	TRBD1	.	CASSLEGPWDSSYNEQFF	TGTGCCAGCAGCTTAGAGGGACCTTGGGACAGCTCCTACAATGAGCAGTTCTTC
TRBV13	TRBJ2-1	TRBD2	.	CASSPPSLAGVDNEQFF	TGTGCCAGCAGCCCCCCTTCATTAGCGGGGGTGGACAATGAGCAGTTCTTC
TRBV19	TRBJ2-3	.	.	CASSIGVEAPGDF	TGTGCCAGTAGTATAGGGGTGGAAGCACCCGGGGATTTT
TRBV11-2	TRBJ2-2	TRBD2	.	CASSPGGGAGELFF	TGTGCCAGCAGCCCCGGGGGGGGTGCCGGGGAGCTGTTTTTT
TRBV19	TRBJ1-4	.	.	CASSSVGGRTNEKLFF	TGTGCCAGTAGCTCCGTCGGGGGGCGAACTAATGAAAAACTGTTTTTT
TRBV10-2	TRBJ2-3	.	.	CATSQGKRTDTQYF	TGCGCCACCTCACAGGGTAAAAGAACAGATACGCAGTATTTT
TRBV2	TRBJ2-4	TRBD1	once	CASSERQGKNIQYF	TGTGCCAGCAGTGAACGACAGGGAAAAAACATTCAGTACTTC
TRBV30	TRBJ1-2	TRBD1	.	CAWSSDRGHYGYTF	TGTGCCTGGAGCTCAGACAGGGGACACTATGGCTACACCTTC
TRBV29-1	TRBJ2-3	TRBD1	.	CSVLTGSSGYF	TGCAGCGTCCTGACAGGGTCCTCGGGGTATTTT
TRBV10-3	TRBJ2-1	TRBD2	once	CAISESGLAGGNEQFF	TGTGCCATCAGTGAGTCGGGACTAGCGGGGGGCAATGAGCAGTTCTTC
TRBV30	TRBJ2-2	.	.	CAWSVPGALNTGELFF	TGTGCCTGGAGTGTACCTGGAGCATTGAACACCGGGGAGCTGTTTTTT
TRBV19	TRBJ2-5	.	.	CASTPPGGETQYF	TGTGCCAGTACCCCTCCGGGTGGGGAGACCCAGTACTTC
TRBV2	TRBJ2-5	.	.	CASIRGRQETQYF	TGTGCCAGCATCAGGGGTCGACAAGAGACCCAGTACTTC
TRBV15	TRBJ2-7	TRBD2	.	CATSRGQGRDEQYF	TGTGCCACCAGCAGAGGACAAGGGAGGGACGAGCAGTACTTC
TRBV5-8	TRBJ2-5	.	.	CASSHRVYQETQYF	TGTGCCAGCAGCCACCGGGTCTACCAAGAGACCCAGTACTTC